Presented here are 24 T cell receptor beta chains from one specimen sequenced in a study of Ad26.COV2.S vaccination and SARS-CoV-2 variants. Repertoires were generated with immunoSEQ multiplex PCR, while TCRdb's copy carries only in-frame clones and drops some. The sample includes about 350,000 clones, around 89% of them seen just once. Described treatment: about 20 received Ad26.COV2.S at low or high dose, single or two shots; roughly five received placebo; per-sample allocation not given. Specimen acquisition occurred on day 63 following the initial vaccine or placebo injection. The source was peripheral blood, collected in a trial of Ad26.COV2.S vaccine versus placebo. These receptors were taken from a person between 18 and 59 years old who received the Ad26.COV2.S COVID-19 vaccine or a placebo.

The chain combines TRBV5-4 with TRBJ1-1; D is perhaps TRBD1 (6 bases). The CDR3 totals 14 residues. Germline V gives CDR1 SGHNT, CDR2 YYREEE (reference sequence). V lost 7 bases and J lost 3, with 16 bases in between. This CDR3 is CASRPGGLDTEAFF. In DNA, the CDR3 is TGTGCCAGCCGCCCGGGGGGCCTGGACACTGAAGCTTTCTTT.

Here the CDR3 reads CASSIQAWETQYF. The CDR3 DNA reads TGTGCCAGCAGCATACAGGCGTGGGAGACCCAGTACTTC. This chain uses TRBV9 with TRBJ2-5, with D possibly TRBD1 on 5 matching bases. The germline gives CDR1 SGDLS, CDR2 YYNGEE. The CDR3 length is 13 residues. V was pared by 4 bases and J by 5 bases, with 12 bases between.

This chain links TRBV2 with TRBJ1-2; 7 bases are shared with TRBD1. Trimming took 4 bases from V and 7 from J; bases not matched to a gene: 9. The CDR3 covers 14 residues. Germline V gene sequence: CDR1 SNHLY, CDR2 FYNNEI. For the CDR3, the DNA is TGTGCCAGCAGTGTTGGAGGGGGCGAGGGTGGCTACACCTTC. It yields the protein CASSVGGGEGGYTF. Together with reference TRBV2 and TRBJ1-2, the CDR3 gives the full variable domain: EPEVTQTPSHQVTQMGQEVILRCVPISNHLYFYWYRQILGQKVEFLVSFYNNEISEKSEIFDDQFSVERPDGSNFTLKIRSTKLEDSAMYFCASSVGGGEGGYTFGSGTRLTVV.

This chain uses TRBV5-1 with TRBJ2-3, with D unclear. Trimming removed 0 bases from V and 4 bases from J, with 9 bases in between. Germline loops: CDR1 SGHRS, CDR2 YFSETQ. CDR3 size: 14 residues. The CDR3 DNA follows: TGCGCCAGCAGCTTGGACTCTTGGGCAGATACGCAGTATTTT. This gives the protein CASSLDSWADTQYF.

V and J are TRBV5-4 and TRBJ1-2; D ambiguous. V shed 6 bases and J shed 0 bases, with 9 bases lying between them. CDR3 length equals 13 residues. The germline gives CDR1 SGHNT, CDR2 YYREEE (reference sequence). The CDR3 loop is CASKGITNYGYTF. In DNA, the CDR3 is TGTGCCAGCAAGGGCATTACTAACTATGGCTACACCTTC. Using reference TRBV5-4 and TRBJ1-2 for the parts outside the CDR3, the full variable domain is ETGVTQSPTHLIKTRGQQVTLRCSSQSGHNTVSWYQQALGQGPQFIFQYYREEENGRGNFPPRFSGLQFPNYSSELNVNALELDDSALYLCASKGITNYGYTFGSGTRLTVV.

This clone was seen many times. The CDR3 DNA sequence: TGTGCCAGCAGCCCCACCCCACAGGGGTATAATTCACCCCTCCACTTT. Protein product: CASSPTPQGYNSPLHF. This sequence joins TRBV3-1 (or the pseudogene TRBV3-2) and TRBJ1-6, with TRBD1 matching over 7 bases. Germline trimming cut 4 bases from V and 4 bases from J; bases unmatched to any gene: 7. This CDR3 spans 16 amino acids. Germline V gene lookup returns CDR1 LGHDT and CDR2 YNNKEL (reference sequence).

This chain links TRBV24-1 with TRBJ2-5; possibly TRBD2 for D (5 bases). The germline V gene encodes CDR1 KGHDR and CDR2 SFDVKD. CDR3 length: 15 residues. V gave up 4 bases and J gave up 1 base, with 12 bases separating them. The CDR3 nucleotides read TGTGCCACCAGTGAAACCACAGAGGGCCAAGAGACCCAGTACTTC. Translation: CATSETTEGQETQYF.

The chain combines TRBV6-6 with TRBJ2-5, with D possibly being TRBD1 (5 bases). Trimming stripped 2 bases from V and 1 base from J, with 8 bases between. This CDR3 is built from 14 residues. The germline CDR1 and CDR2 sequences are MNHNY and SVGAGI (reference sequence). The CDR3 coding sequence is TGTGCCAGCAGTTACGGCGACAGCCAAGAGACCCAGTACTTC. The encoded protein is CASSYGDSQETQYF.

This clone was found a few times. The rearrangement uses TRBV13 and TRBJ1-6; 7 nucleotides match TRBD1. This CDR3 is 14 amino acids long. CDR1 and CDR2 from the germline V gene are PRHDT and FYEKMQ (reference sequence). The V gene end was trimmed by 5 bases and the J gene end by 7 bases; junction bases not matched to a gene: 5. The CDR3 sequence: CASSTGTANSPLHF. CDR3 bases: TGTGCCAGCAGCACAGGGACAGCAAATTCACCCCTCCACTTT.

The chain carries TRBV28 and TRBJ2-1; 14 bases match TRBD2. Germline CDR1 and CDR2: MDHEN and SYDVKM. This CDR3 is 17 amino acids long. V dropped 2 bases and J dropped 7; count of bases not matched to a gene: 7. This CDR3 reads CASSLVGLAGAFNEQFF. The CDR3, as DNA: TGTGCCAGCAGTTTAGTGGGACTAGCGGGAGCGTTTAATGAGCAGTTCTTC.

The CDR3 sequence: CASSFARSNEQFF. CDR3 DNA: TGTGCCAGCAGTTTTGCCCGTTCCAATGAGCAGTTCTTC. The gene calls are TRBV12-3 or TRBV12-4 and TRBJ2-1; D not resolved. This CDR3 region has 13 residues. The V and J ends lost 3 bases and 6 bases respectively, with 9 bases between them.

The CDR3 is CASSHLTGALYEQYF. The DNA of the CDR3 is TGTGCCAGCAGCCACCTGACAGGGGCCCTCTACGAGCAGTACTTC. The genes are TRBV7-9 and TRBJ2-7, with TRBD1 identical over 8 bases. V gave up 5 bases and J gave up 3 bases; unmatched junction bases: 9. CDR3 length: 15 amino acids. Germline CDR1 reads SEHNR; CDR2 reads FQNEAQ (reference sequence).

As concerns this clone: One end of the junction varies from germline; a read error may be responsible. The CDR3 spells CASSSPQIWTGRLYF. In nucleotides, the CDR3 is TGTGCCAGCAGCTCACCACAAATTTGGACAGGGAGGCTTTACTTC. This chain links TRBV3-1 (or the pseudogene TRBV3-2) with TRBJ1-2; 8 positions match TRBD1. Germline V gene sequence: CDR1 LGHDT, CDR2 YNNKEL (reference sequence). CDR3 size: 15 residues.

This rearrangement joins TRBV7-2 to TRBJ1-2; 8 bases map to TRBD1. Germline V CDR1 and CDR2: SGHTA, FQGNSA. V lost 1 base to trimming and J lost 4 bases; unmatched junction nucleotides: 5. The CDR3 spans 15 residues. CDR3 nucleotides: TGTGCCAGCAGCTTAGAAACCGGACAGGGCTATGGCTACACCTTC. It is translated as CASSLETGQGYGYTF.

This clone was found a few times. The chain carries TRBV7-9 and TRBJ1-2; 7 bases line up with TRBD1. The junction had 7 bases not matched to a gene; V was cut back by 5 bases and J by 1 base. This CDR3 is 15 amino acids long. CDR1 SEHNR and CDR2 FQNEAQ come from the germline V gene (reference sequence). The CDR3 here is CASSGDSMFNYGYTF. DNA of the CDR3: TGTGCCAGCAGCGGGGACAGCATGTTTAACTATGGCTACACCTTC. Variable domain in full (rest from reference TRBV7-9 and TRBJ1-2): DTGVSQNPRHKITKRGQNVTFRCDPISEHNRLYWYRQTLGQGPEFLTYFQNEAQLEKSRLLSDRFSAERPKGSFSTLEIQRTEQGDSAMYLCASSGDSMFNYGYTFGSGTRLTVV.

The chain joins TRBV27 to TRBJ2-1; perhaps TRBD2 as D (7 bases). CDR3 length: 17 residues. The V end lost 3 bases, the J end lost 4 bases, and 19 bases lay between the germline ends. Germline V gene data show CDR1 as MNHEY and CDR2 as SMNVEV (reference sequence). The CDR3 DNA sequence: TGTGCCAGCAGTTTGGTAGGGGGGGACGGACTTTACAATGAGCAGTTCTTC. Amino acids: CASSLVGGDGLYNEQFF.

The V gene is TRBV20-1, the J gene TRBJ2-7; D uncertain. V shed 3 bases and J shed 5 bases, with 17 bases lying between them. CDR1 and CDR2 (germline): DFQATT, SNEGSKA (reference sequence). This CDR3 is 14 amino acids long. The CDR3 sequence: CSASGPDPVHEQYF. CDR3 DNA sequence: TGCAGTGCTAGTGGACCCGACCCGGTCCACGAGCAGTACTTC.

The V gene is TRBV4-1, the J gene TRBJ1-6; perhaps TRBD1 as D (6 bases). The CDR3 sequence is 15 residues long. Germline values: CDR1 MGHRA, CDR2 YSYEKL. The V end was cut by 0 bases, the J end by 9 bases, with 12 bases between. The CDR3 DNA reads as TGCGCCAGCAGCCAAGATGAACAGGGTCTTTCACCCCTCCACTTT. It translates to CASSQDEQGLSPLHF.

On this clone: The sample holds other DNA sequences that translate to the same CDR3. The CDR3 coding sequence is TGTGCCAGCAGCTTAGTCAGCGGGAGCTCCTACGAGCAGTACTTC. Amino acid sequence: CASSLVSGSSYEQYF. The gene calls are TRBV7-9 and TRBJ2-7; 8 bases align to TRBD2. The CDR3 is made up of 15 amino acids. The germline gives CDR1 SEHNR, CDR2 FQNEAQ (reference sequence). J was trimmed by 0 bases and V by 1 base; bases with no gene match: 2.

The CDR3 region has the DNA TGTGCCAGCACCAGGGTGTTAGAGTCACCCCTCCACTTT. Translated, it gives CASTRVLESPLHF. The genes are TRBV6-5 and TRBJ1-6, with D possibly TRBD1 on 5 matching bases. Trimming took off 7 bases at V and 10 bases at J, with 14 bases between the two ends. The germline V gene has CDR1 MNHEY and CDR2 SVGAGI. This CDR3 is built from 13 residues.

This chain joins TRBV11-2 and TRBJ1-5, with D unresolved. Trimming removed 5 bases from V and 1 base from J, with 6 bases in between. The CDR3 loop spans 13 amino acids. In germline, CDR1 is SGHAT, CDR2 FQNNGV. The CDR3 region has the DNA TGTGCCAGCAGCCAAAGGAGCAATCAGCCCCAGCATTTT. Its protein is CASSQRSNQPQHF.

The chain uses TRBV5-1 and TRBJ2-7; 9 nucleotides agree with TRBD1. This CDR3 comprises 14 residues. Germline trimming cut 3 bases from V and 4 bases from J; bases unmatched to any gene: 5. Germline V CDR1 and CDR2: SGHRS, YFSETQ. The CDR3 loop is CASSSDRGQYEQYF. The CDR3 nucleotides read TGCGCCAGCAGCTCGGACAGGGGTCAGTACGAGCAGTACTTC.

The rearrangement links TRBV4-3 to TRBJ2-2; D uncertain. This CDR3 region has 17 residues. Germline V gene data show CDR1 as LGHNA and CDR2 as YSLEER. Trimming left V 1 base short and J 1 base short, with 13 bases between. The CDR3 protein is CASSQALRSGNTGELFF. In DNA, the CDR3 is TGCGCCAGCAGCCAAGCTCTTCGATCCGGGAACACCGGGGAGCTGTTTTTT.

With respect to this clone: This CDR3 is also generated by other DNA sequences in the sample. The chain carries TRBV12-3 or TRBV12-4 and TRBJ1-1; D unresolved. CDR3 length: 11 residues. The V end lost 3 bases, the J end lost 3 bases, and 2 bases lay between the germline ends. Here the CDR3 DNA reads TGTGCCAGCAGTTTCTACACTGAAGCTTTCTTT. Its protein product is CASSFYTEAFF.